The T cell receptor (beta chain) described here comes from a study of cytomegalovirus exposure and HLA in healthy donors. The V end was cut by 4 bases, the J end by 3 bases, with 14 bases between. The CDR3 contains 15 residues. CDR1 MNHNS and CDR2 SASEGT come from the germline V gene. Researchers ran the PCR with 60 Vbeta and 13 Jbeta primers. Using immunoSEQ multiplex PCR, the repertoire was profiled, and TCRdb retains in-frame clones only, with some absent. The sample contains around 150,000 clones, roughly four fifths of which appear only once. The source is a man aged 45-60 years in good health and CMV-seropositive. Sample: PBMCs. The gene calls are TRBV6-1 and TRBJ2-3, with D perhaps TRBD1 (6 bases). The CDR3 loop reads CASSVVGGQTDTQYF. The CDR3 coding sequence is TGTGCCAGCAGTGTCGTGGGCGGACAGACAGATACGCAGTATTTT.